This T cell receptor (beta chain) comes out of a study of molecular identifiers for immune sequencing clone quantification. This clonotype was detected ten times or more. Germline V gene lookup returns CDR1 SEHNR and CDR2 FQNEAQ (reference sequence). The CDR3 has 14 residues. The V and J ends lost 5 bases and 9 bases, in that order; junction bases with no gene match: 12. TCRdb re-called the PCR reads through MiXCR, storing one row per CDR3 protein. The sample holds about 40,000 distinct CDR3 sequences, about 24% seen once. This sequence originates from a human donor in good health. Some libraries in this study had Jurkat cell RNA spiked in. Sequencing was done on a sample of naive CD8+ T cells from blood, with Jurkat cell RNA spiked in. Subset in this sample: FACS-sorted CD8+CD4-CCR7+CD45RA+ naive T cells. The chain has TRBV7-9 and TRBJ2-7, with 8 bases lining up with TRBD1. CDR3 nucleotides: TGTGCCAGCAGCGCCAACAGGGGGAGGTCGGTGCAGTACTTC. It codes for CASSANRGRSVQYF.